These 3 T cell receptor beta chains originate from one sample sequenced in a study of cytomegalovirus exposure and HLA in healthy donors. Use of 60 Vbeta and 13 Jbeta primers characterized the PCR. Repertoires were generated with immunoSEQ multiplex PCR, while TCRdb's copy carries only in-frame clones and drops some. The profile shows roughly 90,000 clones, 70% to 85% of them singletons. The sequenced material came from PBMCs. The origin of the receptors is a man in his late teens or twenties in good health and CMV-seronegative.

The chain carries TRBV7-2 and TRBJ2-2, with TRBD2 identical over 9 bases. CDR1 is SGHTA and CDR2 is FQGNSA in the germline V gene. V dropped 5 bases and J dropped 7; count of bases not matched to a gene: 5. This CDR3 contains 14 residues. DNA for the CDR3: TGTGCCAGCAGCGCTAGCGGGAACGTCGGGGAGCTGTTTTTT. It translates to CASSASGNVGELFF.

The V gene is TRBV6-1, the J gene TRBJ2-2; D gene unclear. From germline, CDR1 is MNHNS and CDR2 SASEGT. This CDR3 is built from 14 residues. V was shortened by 7 bases and J by 6 bases, with 15 bases between the two germline ends. The CDR3 DNA reads as TGTGCCAGCACCCACATGCGGTACCCCGGGGAGCTGTTTTTT. As protein: CASTHMRYPGELFF.

V and J are TRBV7-2 and TRBJ2-7; 10 nucleotides agree with TRBD2. The CDR3 spans 15 residues. V was pared by 6 bases and J by 3 bases, with 8 bases of the junction left unmatched. CDR1 is SGHTA, CDR2 FQGNSA, per germline. This CDR3 is CASSLRSSGSYEQYF. The CDR3 DNA reads TGTGCCAGCAGTCTCCGTTCTAGCGGGAGCTACGAGCAGTACTTC.